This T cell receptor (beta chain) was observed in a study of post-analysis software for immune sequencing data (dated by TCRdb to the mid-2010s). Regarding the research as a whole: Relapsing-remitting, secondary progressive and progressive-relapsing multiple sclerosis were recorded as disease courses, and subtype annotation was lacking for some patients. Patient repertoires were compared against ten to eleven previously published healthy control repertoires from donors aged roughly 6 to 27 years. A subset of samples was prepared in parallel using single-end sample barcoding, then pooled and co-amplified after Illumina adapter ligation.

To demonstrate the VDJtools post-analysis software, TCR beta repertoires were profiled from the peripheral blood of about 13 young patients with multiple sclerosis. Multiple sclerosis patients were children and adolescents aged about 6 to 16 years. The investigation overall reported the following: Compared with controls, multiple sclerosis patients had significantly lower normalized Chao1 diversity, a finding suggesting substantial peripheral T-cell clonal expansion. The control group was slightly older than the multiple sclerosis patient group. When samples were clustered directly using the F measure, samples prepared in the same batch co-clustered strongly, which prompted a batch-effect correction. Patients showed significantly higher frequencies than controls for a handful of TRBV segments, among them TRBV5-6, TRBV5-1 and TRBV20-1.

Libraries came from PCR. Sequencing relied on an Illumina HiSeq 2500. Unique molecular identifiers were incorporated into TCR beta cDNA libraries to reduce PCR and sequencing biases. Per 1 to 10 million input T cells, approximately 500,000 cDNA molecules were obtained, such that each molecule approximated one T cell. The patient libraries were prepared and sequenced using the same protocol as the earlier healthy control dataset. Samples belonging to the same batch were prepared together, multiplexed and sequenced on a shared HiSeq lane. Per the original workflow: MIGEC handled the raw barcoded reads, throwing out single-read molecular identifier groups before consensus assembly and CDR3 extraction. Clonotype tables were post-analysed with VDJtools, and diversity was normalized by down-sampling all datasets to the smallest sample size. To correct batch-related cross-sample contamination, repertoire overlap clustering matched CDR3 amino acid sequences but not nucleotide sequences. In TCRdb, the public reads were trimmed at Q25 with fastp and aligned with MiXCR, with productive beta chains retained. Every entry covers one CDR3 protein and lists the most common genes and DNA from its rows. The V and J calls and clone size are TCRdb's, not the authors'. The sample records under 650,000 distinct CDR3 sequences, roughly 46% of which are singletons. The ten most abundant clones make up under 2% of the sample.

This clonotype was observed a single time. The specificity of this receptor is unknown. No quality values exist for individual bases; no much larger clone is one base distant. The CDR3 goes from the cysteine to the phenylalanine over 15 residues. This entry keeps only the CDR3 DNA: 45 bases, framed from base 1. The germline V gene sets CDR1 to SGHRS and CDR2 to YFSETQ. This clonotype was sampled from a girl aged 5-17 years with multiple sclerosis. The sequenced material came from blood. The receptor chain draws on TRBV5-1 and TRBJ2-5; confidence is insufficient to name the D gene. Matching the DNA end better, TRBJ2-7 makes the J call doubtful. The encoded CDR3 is CASSLGPSPKDEQYF. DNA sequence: TGCGCCAGCAGCTTAGGTCCCTCCCCTAAGGACGAGCAGTACTTC.